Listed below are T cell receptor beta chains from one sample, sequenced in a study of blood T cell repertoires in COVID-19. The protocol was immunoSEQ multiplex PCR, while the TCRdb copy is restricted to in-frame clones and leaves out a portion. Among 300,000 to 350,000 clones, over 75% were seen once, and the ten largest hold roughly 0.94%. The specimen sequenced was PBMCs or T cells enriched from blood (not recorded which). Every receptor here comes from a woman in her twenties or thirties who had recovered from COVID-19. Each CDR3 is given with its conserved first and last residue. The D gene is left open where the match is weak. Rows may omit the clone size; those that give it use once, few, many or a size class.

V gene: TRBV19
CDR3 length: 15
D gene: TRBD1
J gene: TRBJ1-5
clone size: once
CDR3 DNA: TGTGCCAGTAGTAGACAGGGGGCGAGCAATCAGCCCCAGCATTTT
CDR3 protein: CASSRQGASNQPQHF

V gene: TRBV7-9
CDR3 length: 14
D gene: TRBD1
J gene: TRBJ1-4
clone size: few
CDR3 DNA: TGTGCCAGCAGCCAGGGACAGGGCCTTGAAAAACTGTTTTTT
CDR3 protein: CASSQGQGLEKLFF

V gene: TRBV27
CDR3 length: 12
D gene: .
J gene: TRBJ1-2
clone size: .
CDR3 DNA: TGTGCCAGCAGTTCCCGGGGGTATGGCTACACCTTC
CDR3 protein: CASSSRGYGYTF

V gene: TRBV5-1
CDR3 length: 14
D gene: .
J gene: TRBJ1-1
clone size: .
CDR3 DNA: TGCGCCAGCAGCTTGGCCATGGGAGACACTGAAGCTTTCTTT
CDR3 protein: CASSLAMGDTEAFF

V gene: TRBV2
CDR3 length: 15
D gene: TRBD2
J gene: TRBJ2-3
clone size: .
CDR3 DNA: TGTGCCAGCAGTGCCCAGCGGGGGGGCACAGATACGCAGTATTTT
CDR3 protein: CASSAQRGGTDTQYF

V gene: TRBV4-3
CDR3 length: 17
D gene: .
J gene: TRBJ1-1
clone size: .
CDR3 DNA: TGCGCCAGCAGCCCCAGGGGTCCCCGCGGCTTGAACACTGAAGCTTTCTTT
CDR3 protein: CASSPRGPRGLNTEAFF

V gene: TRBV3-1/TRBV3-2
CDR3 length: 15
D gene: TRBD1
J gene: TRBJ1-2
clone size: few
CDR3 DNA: TGTGCCAGCAGCCGGACAGGGGCTCCTATCTATGGCTACACCTTC
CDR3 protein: CASSRTGAPIYGYTF

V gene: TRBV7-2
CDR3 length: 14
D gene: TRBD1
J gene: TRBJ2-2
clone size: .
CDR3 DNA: TGTGCCAGCAGGGGACAGGGGACGGTCGGGGAGCTGTTTTTT
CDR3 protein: CASRGQGTVGELFF

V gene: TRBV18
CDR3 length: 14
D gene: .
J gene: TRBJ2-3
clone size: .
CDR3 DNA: TGTGCCAGCTCACCACAGCCCCCCCCAGATACGCAGTATTTT
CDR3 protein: CASSPQPPPDTQYF

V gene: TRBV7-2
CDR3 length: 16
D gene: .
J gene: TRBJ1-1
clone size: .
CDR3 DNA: TGTGCCAGCAGCTTAGGGTTGGAGGTTACGAACACTGAAGCTTTCTTT
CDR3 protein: CASSLGLEVTNTEAFF

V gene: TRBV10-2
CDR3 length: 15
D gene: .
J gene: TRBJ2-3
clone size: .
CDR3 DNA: TGCGCCAGCAGCTCACAGGGAGAGCGCACAGATACGCAGTATTTT
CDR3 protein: CASSSQGERTDTQYF

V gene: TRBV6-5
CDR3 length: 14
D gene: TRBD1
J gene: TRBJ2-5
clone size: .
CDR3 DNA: TGTGCCAGCAGTCCGAGACAGGGTAGAGAGACCCAGTACTTC
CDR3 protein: CASSPRQGRETQYF

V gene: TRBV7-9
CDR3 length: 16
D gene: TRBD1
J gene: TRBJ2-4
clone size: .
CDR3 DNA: TGTGCCAGCAGCCGGGGGACAGGAGGTGACAAAAACATTCAGTACTTC
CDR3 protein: CASSRGTGGDKNIQYF

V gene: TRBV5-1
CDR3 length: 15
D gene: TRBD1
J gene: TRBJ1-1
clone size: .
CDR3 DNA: TGCGCCAGCAGCGATCGACAGGGTATGAACACTGAAGCTTTCTTT
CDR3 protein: CASSDRQGMNTEAFF

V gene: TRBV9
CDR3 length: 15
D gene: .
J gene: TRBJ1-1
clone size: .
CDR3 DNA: TGTGCCAGCAGCGTGGGACTCGACCGGGAAACTGAAGCTTTCTTT
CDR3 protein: CASSVGLDRETEAFF

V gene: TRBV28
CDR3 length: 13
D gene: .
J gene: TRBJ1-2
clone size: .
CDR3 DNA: TGTGCCAGCAGTTTTTCTCAGGGTAGGGGCTACACCTTC
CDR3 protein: CASSFSQGRGYTF

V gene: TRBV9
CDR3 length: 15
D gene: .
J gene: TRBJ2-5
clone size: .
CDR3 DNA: TGTGCCAGCAACAACCCCGGGGAGGACCAAGAGACCCAGTACTTC
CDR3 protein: CASNNPGEDQETQYF

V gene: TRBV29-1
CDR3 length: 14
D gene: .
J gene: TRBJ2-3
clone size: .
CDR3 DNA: TGCAGCGTTTCCCCGCCAGGGGTCACAGATACGCAGTATTTT
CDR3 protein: CSVSPPGVTDTQYF

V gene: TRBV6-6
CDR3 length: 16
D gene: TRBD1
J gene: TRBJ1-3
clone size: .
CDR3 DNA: TGTGCCAGCAGTTCGGGACAGGGGTTGTCTGGAAACACCATATATTTT
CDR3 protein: CASSSGQGLSGNTIYF

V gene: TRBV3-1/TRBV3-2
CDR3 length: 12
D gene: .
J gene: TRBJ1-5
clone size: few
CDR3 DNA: TGTGCCAGCAGCCAAAGGGGTCAGCCCCAGCATTTT
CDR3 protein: CASSQRGQPQHF

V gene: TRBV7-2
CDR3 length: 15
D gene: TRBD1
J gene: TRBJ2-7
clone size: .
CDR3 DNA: TGTGCCAGCAGCCCAGGGGGTAAGAGGGTCCACGAGCAGTACTTC
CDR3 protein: CASSPGGKRVHEQYF

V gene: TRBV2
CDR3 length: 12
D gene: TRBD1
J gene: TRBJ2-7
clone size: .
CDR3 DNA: TGTGCCAGCAGACAAGAACAGGGGGCTATGGACTTC
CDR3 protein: CASRQEQGAMDF

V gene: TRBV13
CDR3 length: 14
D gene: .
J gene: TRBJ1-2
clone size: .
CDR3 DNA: TGTGCCAGCAGCTTAGGCACAGGTATTTATGGCTACACCTTC
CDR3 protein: CASSLGTGIYGYTF

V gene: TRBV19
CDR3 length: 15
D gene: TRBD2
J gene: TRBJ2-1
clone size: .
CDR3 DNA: TGTGCCAGTAGTACTCTAGCGGGGGCGGCCAATGAGCAGTTCTTC
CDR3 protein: CASSTLAGAANEQFF

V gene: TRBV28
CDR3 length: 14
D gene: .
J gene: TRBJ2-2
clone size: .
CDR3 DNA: TGTGCCAGCAGTTTACAGGGGGGATCCGGGGAGCTGTTTTTT
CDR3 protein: CASSLQGGSGELFF

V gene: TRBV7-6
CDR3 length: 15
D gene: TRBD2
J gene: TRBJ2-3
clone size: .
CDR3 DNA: TGTGCCAGCAGCGGGACTAGCGGGGTTCTAGGTACGCAGTATTTT
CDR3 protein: CASSGTSGVLGTQYF

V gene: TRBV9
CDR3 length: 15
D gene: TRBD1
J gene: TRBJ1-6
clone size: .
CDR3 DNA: TGTGCCAGCAGCGCCCGGACAGGGCTAGATTCACCCCTCCACTTT
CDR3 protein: CASSARTGLDSPLHF

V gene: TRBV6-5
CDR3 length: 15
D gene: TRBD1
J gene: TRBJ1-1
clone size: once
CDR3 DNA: TGTGCCAGCAGGTCGGGACAGGGGGGAAACACTGAAGCTTTCTTT
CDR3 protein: CASRSGQGGNTEAFF

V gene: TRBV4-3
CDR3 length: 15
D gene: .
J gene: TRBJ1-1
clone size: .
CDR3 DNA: TGCGCCAGCAGCCAAGGCAGGGGAACCACGGCTGAAGCTTTCTTT
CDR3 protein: CASSQGRGTTAEAFF

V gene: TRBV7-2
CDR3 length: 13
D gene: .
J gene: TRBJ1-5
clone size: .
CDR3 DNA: TGTGCCAGCAGCACCAGGGGTAATCAGCCCCAGCATTTT
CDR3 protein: CASSTRGNQPQHF

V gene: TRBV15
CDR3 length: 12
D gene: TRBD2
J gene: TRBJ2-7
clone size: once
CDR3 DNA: TGTGCCACCAGCGGGACTAGCGGGTTAAAGTACTTC
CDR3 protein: CATSGTSGLKYF

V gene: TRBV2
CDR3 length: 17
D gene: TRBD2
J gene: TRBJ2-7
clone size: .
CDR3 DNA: TGTGCCAGCAGGGGGACTAGCGGGATTGGGAGTTGGTACGAGCAGTACTTC
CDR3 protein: CASRGTSGIGSWYEQYF

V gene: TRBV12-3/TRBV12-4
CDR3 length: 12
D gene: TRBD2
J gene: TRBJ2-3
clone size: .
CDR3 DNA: TGTGCCAGCAGTTTAGAGCGGGGTGGGCAGTATTTT
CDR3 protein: CASSLERGGQYF

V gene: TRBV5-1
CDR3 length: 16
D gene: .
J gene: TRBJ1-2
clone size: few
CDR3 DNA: TGCGCCAGCAGCGCGAACAGGGTGAGGACTAACTATGGCTACACCTTC
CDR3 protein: CASSANRVRTNYGYTF

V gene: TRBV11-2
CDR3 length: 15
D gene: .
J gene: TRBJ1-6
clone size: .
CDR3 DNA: TGTGCCAGCAGCTTAGTGAGACCTAGGAATTCACCCCTCCACTTT
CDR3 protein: CASSLVRPRNSPLHF

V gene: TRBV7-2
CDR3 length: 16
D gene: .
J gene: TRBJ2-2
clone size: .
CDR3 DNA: TGTGCCAGCAGCTTACGAAACGGACTGCCCTCGGGGGAGCTGTTTTTT
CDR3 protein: CASSLRNGLPSGELFF

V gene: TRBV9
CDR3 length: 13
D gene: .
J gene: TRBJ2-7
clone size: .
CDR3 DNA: TGTGCCAGCAGCAAAAATCCGGGGTACGAGCAGTACTTC
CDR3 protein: CASSKNPGYEQYF

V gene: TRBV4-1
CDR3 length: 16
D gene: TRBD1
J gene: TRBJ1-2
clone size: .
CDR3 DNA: TGCGCCAGCAGCCAAGATCCGACAGGGGCTAACTATGGCTACACCTTC
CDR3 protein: CASSQDPTGANYGYTF

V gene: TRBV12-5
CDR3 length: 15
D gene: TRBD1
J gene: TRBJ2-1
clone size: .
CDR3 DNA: TGTGCTAGTGTTTCCCCTCGGACAGGGAGCAATGAGCAGTTCTTC
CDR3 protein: CASVSPRTGSNEQFF

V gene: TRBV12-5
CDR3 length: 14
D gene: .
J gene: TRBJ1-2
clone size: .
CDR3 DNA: TGTGCTAGTGGTTTGGTCGCGGGCTACGATGGCTACACCTTC
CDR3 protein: CASGLVAGYDGYTF

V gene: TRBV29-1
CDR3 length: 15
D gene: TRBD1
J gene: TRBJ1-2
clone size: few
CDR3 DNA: TGCAGCGTTGCGATAAGCGGGACAGGGTTCTATGGCTACACCTTC
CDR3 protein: CSVAISGTGFYGYTF

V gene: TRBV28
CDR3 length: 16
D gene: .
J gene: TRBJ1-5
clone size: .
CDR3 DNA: TGTGCCAGCAGTTTACTTCTCAGGGCCGCAGGTCAGCCCCAGCATTTT
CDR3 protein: CASSLLLRAAGQPQHF

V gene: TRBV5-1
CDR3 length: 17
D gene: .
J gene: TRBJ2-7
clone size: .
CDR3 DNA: TGCGCCAGCAGCTTGACCAGCCGGGGACAAGGGCTCCTCGAGCAGTACTTC
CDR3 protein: CASSLTSRGQGLLEQYF

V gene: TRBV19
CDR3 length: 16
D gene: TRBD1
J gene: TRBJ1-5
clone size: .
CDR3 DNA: TGTGCCAGTAATGTAGACAGGGACTATAGCAATCAGCCCCAGCATTTT
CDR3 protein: CASNVDRDYSNQPQHF

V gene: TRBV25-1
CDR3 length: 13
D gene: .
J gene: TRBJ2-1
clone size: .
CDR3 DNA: TGTGCCAGCAGTGACCCCGGGAACTATGAGCAGTTCTTC
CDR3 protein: CASSDPGNYEQFF